This TCR beta chain originates from a study of blood T cell repertoires in COVID-19. The CDR3 length is 16 residues. J gave up 4 bases and V 0 bases, and 5 bases lay outside the gene matches. Germline V gene data show CDR1 as MGHRA and CDR2 as YSYEKL. Only in-frame clones appear in the TCRdb table, and some are missing; sequencing was by immunoSEQ multiplex PCR. The sample lists under 90,000 clones; 90% to 95% were seen once. The chain employs TRBV4-1 and TRBJ2-4, with 8 bases matching TRBD1. Sequencing was performed on peripheral blood. This receptor was identified in a man between 40 and 49 years old with COVID-19, enrolled during active disease. This CDR3 reads CASSQEWTGTKNIQYF. The CDR3 DNA reads as TGCGCCAGCAGCCAAGAATGGACAGGGACAAAAAACATTCAGTACTTC.